This T cell receptor (beta chain) appears in the sequencing data of a study of blood T cell repertoires in COVID-19. The repertoire was sequenced with immunoSEQ multiplex PCR; TCRdb's copy has only in-frame clones and lacks some. The profile covers around 250,000 clones, with 80% to 90% appearing a single time and 6.6% taken by the ten largest. Individuals drawn from some 25 US areas were roughly 18 to 100 years old. The V end lost 4 bases, the J end lost 8 bases, and 15 bases lay between the germline ends. This CDR3 comprises 13 residues. Germline V CDR1 and CDR2: SEHNR, FQNEAQ (reference sequence).

The receptor was derived from a woman aged 45 to 65 who had been exposed to COVID-19. Sequencing used PBMCs or T cells enriched from blood (not recorded which). The chain carries TRBV7-9 and TRBJ2-7; possibly TRBD1 for D (6 bases). CDR3 coding DNA: TGTGCCAGCAGCTCAACGGAGACAGGTCAGCAGTACTTC. It is translated as CASSSTETGQQYF.